This passage covers 5 T cell receptor beta chains from one sample sequenced in a study of monozygotic twins with inflammatory bowel disease. TCRdb processed the 5' RACE reads again and assigns one entry to each CDR3 protein, with no DNA. The sample data list around 150,000 distinct CDR3 sequences. Material for sequencing was blood. All receptors come from a human donor with ulcerative colitis or Crohn's disease, or a healthy co-twin of an affected twin (not recorded which).

The chain uses TRBV28 and TRBJ2-5; the D call of TRBD2 rests on TCRdb alone, since no DNA is present to check it. The CDR3 totals 14 residues. The germline gives CDR1 MDHEN, CDR2 SYDVKM. The chain's CDR3 is CASQRLAGGETQYF.

The CDR3 loop reads CASSVLDRVTDTQYF. This chain joins TRBV5-1 and TRBJ2-3; with no DNA, the TCRdb D assignment of TRBD1 cannot be verified. This CDR3 region has 15 residues. CDR1 is SGHRS, CDR2 YFSETQ, per germline.

V usage is TRBV7-2 and J usage is TRBJ2-1; as DNA is missing, the TRBD1 call by TCRdb cannot be tested. This CDR3 is 14 amino acids long. The germline V gene has CDR1 SGHTA and CDR2 FQGNSA. The CDR3 reads CASSPYVGGNEQFF.

The chain uses TRBV5-1 and TRBJ2-7; the TRBD1 assignment by TCRdb is unverifiable without DNA. This CDR3 spans 14 amino acids. CDR1 is SGHRS and CDR2 is YFSETQ in the germline V gene. The CDR3 sequence is CASSQTGGPYEQYF.

V is TRBV11-2 and J is TRBJ2-3; there is no DNA to check the TCRdb D call of TRBD1. CDR1 and CDR2 from the germline V gene are SGHAT and FQNNGV. There are 14 residues in the CDR3. The chain's CDR3 is CASSPQGGTDTQYF. Supplemented by reference TRBV11-2 and TRBJ2-3, the full variable domain reads EAGVAQSPRYKIIEKRQSVAFWCNPISGHATLYWYQQILGQGPKLLIQFQNNGVVDDSQLPKDRFSAERLKGVDSTLKIQPAKLEDSAVYLCASSPQGGTDTQYFGPGTRLTVL.